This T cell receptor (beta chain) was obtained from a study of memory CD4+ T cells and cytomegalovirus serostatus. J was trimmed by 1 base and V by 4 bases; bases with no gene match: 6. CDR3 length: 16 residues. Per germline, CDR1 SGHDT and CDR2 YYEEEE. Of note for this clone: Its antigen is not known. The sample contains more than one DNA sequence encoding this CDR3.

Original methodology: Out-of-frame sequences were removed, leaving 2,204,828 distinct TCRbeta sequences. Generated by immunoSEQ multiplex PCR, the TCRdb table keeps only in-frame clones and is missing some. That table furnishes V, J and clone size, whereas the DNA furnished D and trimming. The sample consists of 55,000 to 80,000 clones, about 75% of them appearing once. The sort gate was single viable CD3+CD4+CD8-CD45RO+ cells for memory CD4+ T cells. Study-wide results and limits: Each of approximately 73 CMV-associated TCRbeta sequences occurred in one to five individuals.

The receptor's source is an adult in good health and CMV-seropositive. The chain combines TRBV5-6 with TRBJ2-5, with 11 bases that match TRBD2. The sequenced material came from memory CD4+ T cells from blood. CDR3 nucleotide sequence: TGTGCCAGCAGCCGAACCGGGACTAGCGGCCAAGAGACCCAGTACTTC. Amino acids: CASSRTGTSGQETQYF.